The 10 T cell receptor beta chains reported below all come from one sample, sequenced in a study of blood T cell repertoires in COVID-19. TCRdb's copy holds only in-frame clones and misses some; the assay was immunoSEQ multiplex PCR. The repertoire holds about 270,000 clones, with approximately 90% as singletons. The specimen was PBMCs or T cells enriched from blood (not recorded which). These receptors were taken from a woman younger than 45 with acute COVID-19.

This clone has a single count. The gene calls are TRBV6-2 or TRBV6-3 and TRBJ1-2; a weak D match, TRBD1 (5 bases). This CDR3 has 14 amino acids. Germline V gene lookup returns CDR1 MNHEY and CDR2 SVGEGT. The V gene lost 4 bases and the J gene lost 2 bases, with 11 bases spanning the gap. The CDR3 sequence is CASSFGAGNYGYTF. CDR3 DNA sequence: TGTGCCAGCAGTTTTGGGGCTGGGAACTATGGCTACACCTTC.

The chain is built from TRBV10-3 and TRBJ2-6; no clear D gene. The length of the CDR3 is 14 residues. V lost 7 bases to trimming and J lost 0 bases, with 7 bases between them. Germline V gene data show CDR1 as ENHRY and CDR2 as SYGVKD. The CDR3 loop is CAITQSSGANVLTF. The CDR3 coding sequence is TGTGCCATCACACAGAGCTCTGGGGCCAACGTCCTGACTTTC.

The chain is built from TRBV3-1 (or the pseudogene TRBV3-2) and TRBJ2-1; TRBD2 matches at 9 bases. The CDR3 is 14 residues long. Germline CDR1 LGHDT, CDR2 YNNKEL (reference sequence). V lost 2 bases, J lost 10 bases, and 6 bases stayed unmatched. The CDR3 DNA reads as TGTGCCAGCAGCCAACAGACTAGCGGCACGGAGCAGTTCTTC. As protein: CASSQQTSGTEQFF.

This chain joins TRBV30 and TRBJ1-1; D may be TRBD1 (5 bases). Germline CDR1 and CDR2: GTSNPN and SVGIG (reference sequence). V lost 1 base to trimming and J lost 0 bases, with 12 bases between them. The CDR3 sequence is 15 residues long. The CDR3 DNA follows: TGTGCCTGGAGTGCCCTAGACAGCCTGAACACTGAAGCTTTCTTT. It translates to CAWSALDSLNTEAFF.

This clone was observed a handful of times. This sequence joins TRBV5-8 and TRBJ2-2; D perhaps matches TRBD1 (5 bases). The germline gives CDR1 SGHTS, CDR2 YDEGEE. The CDR3 contains 18 residues. V was shortened by 2 bases and J by 0 bases, with 17 bases between the two germline ends. The CDR3 DNA follows: TGTGCCAGCAGCTTAACCAGGGTGAGCAGTACGAACACCGGGGAGCTGTTTTTT. This translates into CASSLTRVSSTNTGELFF.

This clone was observed once. The chain links TRBV7-3 to TRBJ2-2; tentative D call: TRBD1 (6 bases). Between the trimmed V and J ends, which lost 2 bases and 3 bases, there was a span of 7 bases. The CDR3 length is 14 residues. Germline V gives CDR1 SGHTA, CDR2 FQGTGA. CDR3 amino acids: CASSLGGYTGELFF. CDR3 sequence (DNA): TGTGCCAGCAGCTTAGGGGGCTACACCGGGGAGCTGTTTTTT.

This CDR3 is CASSSEHNLSTDTQYF. The DNA of the CDR3 is TGTGCCAGCAGCTCAGAACATAACCTTAGCACAGATACGCAGTATTTT. The chain uses TRBV11-2 and TRBJ2-3, with no clear D. The CDR3 consists of 16 residues. Germline CDR1 is SGHAT and CDR2 is FQNNGV. Trimming took off 4 bases at V and 0 bases at J, with 14 bases between the two ends.

The gene calls are TRBV9 and TRBJ2-1; unclear D gene. Trimming left V 0 bases short and J 0 bases short, with 10 bases between. Germline values: CDR1 SGDLS, CDR2 YYNGEE. The CDR3 loop spans 16 amino acids. The CDR3 loop is CASSVVDRSSYNEQFF. CDR3 nucleotide sequence: TGTGCCAGCAGCGTAGTGGATAGGAGCTCCTACAATGAGCAGTTCTTC.

CDR3 nucleotides: TGTGCCAGCAGTCCCCAGGGCCTCAACGAGCAGTACTTC. Residues: CASSPQGLNEQYF. V and J are TRBV2 and TRBJ2-7; maybe TRBD1 (5 bases). CDR3 length: 13 amino acids. V was shortened by 5 bases and J by 5 bases, with 13 bases between the two germline ends. Germline V gives CDR1 SNHLY, CDR2 FYNNEI.

The table lists this clone with a few counts. V gene TRBV4-1 combines with J gene TRBJ2-7, with D perhaps matching TRBD2 (7 bases). V was cut by 4 bases and J by 3 bases, with 13 bases left in between. The CDR3 consists of 14 residues. The germline gives CDR1 MGHRA, CDR2 YSYEKL. The CDR3, as DNA: TGCGCCAGCAGCCCGACGGGGGGCAGCTACGAGCAGTACTTC. Protein sequence: CASSPTGGSYEQYF.